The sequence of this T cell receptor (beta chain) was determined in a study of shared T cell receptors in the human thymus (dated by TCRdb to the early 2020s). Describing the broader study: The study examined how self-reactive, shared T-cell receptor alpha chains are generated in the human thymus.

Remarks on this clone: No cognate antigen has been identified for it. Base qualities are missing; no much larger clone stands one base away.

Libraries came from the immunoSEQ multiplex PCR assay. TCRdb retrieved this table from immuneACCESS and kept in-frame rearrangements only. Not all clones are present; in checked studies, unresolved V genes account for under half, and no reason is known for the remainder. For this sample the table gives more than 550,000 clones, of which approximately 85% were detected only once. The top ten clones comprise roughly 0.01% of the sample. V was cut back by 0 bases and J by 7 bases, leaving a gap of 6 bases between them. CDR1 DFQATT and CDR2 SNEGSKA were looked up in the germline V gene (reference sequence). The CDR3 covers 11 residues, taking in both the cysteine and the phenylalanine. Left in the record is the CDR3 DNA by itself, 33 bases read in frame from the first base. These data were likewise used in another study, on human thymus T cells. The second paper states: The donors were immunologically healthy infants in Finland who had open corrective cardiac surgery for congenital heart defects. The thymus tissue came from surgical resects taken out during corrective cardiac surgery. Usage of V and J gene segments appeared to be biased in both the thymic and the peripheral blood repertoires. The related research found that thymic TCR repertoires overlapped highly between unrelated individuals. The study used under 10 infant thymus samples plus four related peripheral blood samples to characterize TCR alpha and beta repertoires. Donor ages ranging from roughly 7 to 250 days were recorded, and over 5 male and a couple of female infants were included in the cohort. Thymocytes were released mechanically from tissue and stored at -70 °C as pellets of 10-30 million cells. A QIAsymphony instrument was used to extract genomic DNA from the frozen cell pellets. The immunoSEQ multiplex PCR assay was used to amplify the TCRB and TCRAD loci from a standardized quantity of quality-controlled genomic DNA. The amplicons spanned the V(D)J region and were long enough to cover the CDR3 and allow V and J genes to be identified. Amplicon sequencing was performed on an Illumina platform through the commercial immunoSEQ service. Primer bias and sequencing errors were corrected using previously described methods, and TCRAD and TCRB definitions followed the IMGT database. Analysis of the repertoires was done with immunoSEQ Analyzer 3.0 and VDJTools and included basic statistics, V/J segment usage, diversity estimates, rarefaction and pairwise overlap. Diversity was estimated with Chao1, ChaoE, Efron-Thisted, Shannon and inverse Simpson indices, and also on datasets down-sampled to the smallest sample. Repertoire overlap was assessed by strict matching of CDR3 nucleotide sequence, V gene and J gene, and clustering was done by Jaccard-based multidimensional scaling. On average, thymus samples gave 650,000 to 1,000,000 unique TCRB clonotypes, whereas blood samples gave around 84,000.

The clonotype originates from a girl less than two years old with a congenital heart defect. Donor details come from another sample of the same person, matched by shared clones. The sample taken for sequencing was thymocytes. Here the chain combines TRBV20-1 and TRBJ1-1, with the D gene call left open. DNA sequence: TGCAGTGCTAGAGATCCGTTTGAAGCTTTCTTT. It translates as CSARDPFEAFF.